The next 18 T cell receptor beta chains were all read from a single sample in a study of blood T cells in healthy people across ages. With a J-beta primer mix and a sample-barcoded 5' primer, a second PCR ran about 7 to 12 cycles. TCRdb re-analysed the 5' RACE reads in MiXCR, keeping a single row per CDR3 protein. The table records 1.5 million to 2 million distinct CDR3 sequences, roughly 52% of them present only once. Sequencing used blood. The origin of the receptors is a woman in her thirties or forties in good health.

This clonotype was found a few times. The chain recombines TRBV11-2 with TRBJ2-1, with 13 bases fitting TRBD2. Germline CDR1 and CDR2: SGHAT and FQNNGV. J gave up 9 bases and V 1 base, and 27 bases lay outside the gene matches. There are 23 residues in the CDR3. The DNA of the CDR3 is TGTGCCAGCAGCTTAGTCCCGACAGGTCGTTGGCGTACTAGCGGGGGGGAAACGGTTGAGCAGTTCTTC. Its translation: CASSLVPTGRWRTSGGETVEQFF.

The chain is built from TRBV11-2 and TRBJ2-1; 8 positions match TRBD1. Per germline, CDR1 SGHAT and CDR2 FQNNGV. The length of the CDR3 is 14 residues. The V segment lost 6 bases and the J segment 5 bases; nucleotides outside the gene matches: 6. The CDR3 nucleotides are TGTGCCAGCAGTTCAAGACAGGGGAACAATGAGCAGTTCTTC. Protein product: CASSSRQGNNEQFF.

The chain is built from TRBV6-2 or TRBV6-3 and TRBJ1-2; D gene uncertain. This CDR3 contains 15 residues. CDR1 is MNHEY and CDR2 is SVGEGT in the germline V gene. Between the trimmed V and J ends, which lost 6 bases and 0 bases, there was a span of 14 bases. The CDR3 bases are TGTGCCAGCAGGGCACCTCTAGCAGCTAACTATGGCTACACCTTC. Its protein is CASRAPLAANYGYTF.

This clonotype was counted only a few times. The chain carries TRBV4-1 and TRBJ2-4; either TRBD1 or TRBD2 may supply D (5 bases each). V gave up 1 base and J gave up 0 bases, with 13 bases separating them. Germline CDR1 reads MGHRA; CDR2 reads YSYEKL. There are 17 residues in the CDR3. CDR3 in DNA: TGCGCCAGCAGCCAAGTCTTGGGACCTCTAGCCAAAAACATTCAGTACTTC. This translates into CASSQVLGPLAKNIQYF.

This clonotype has ten or more counts. One end of the junction varies from germline; a read error may be responsible. The V gene is TRBV29-1, the J gene TRBJ2-3, with D maybe TRBD2 (6 bases). This CDR3 is built from 13 residues. CDR1 SQVTM and CDR2 ANQGSEA come from the germline V gene. In DNA form, the CDR3 reads TGCAGCGTAGAAGTAGGGGCGGGGGATACGCAGTATTTT. This encodes CSVEVGAGDTQYF.

This rearrangement joins TRBV7-9 to TRBJ1-2; D not resolved. This CDR3 comprises 15 residues. With 1 base removed from V and 8 bases from J, the gap between germline ends came to 17 bases. CDR1 and CDR2 (germline): SEHNR, FQNEAQ (reference sequence). The CDR3 loop is CASSLESASTGGYTF. CDR3 DNA: TGTGCCAGCAGCTTAGAGAGTGCGTCCACGGGGGGCTACACCTTC.

This clonotype was recorded a few times. V and J are TRBV7-2 and TRBJ2-7; D remains unclear. CDR3 length: 14 amino acids. Trimming shortened V by 5 bases and J by 2 bases, and 13 bases separated the two germline ends. Germline V gives CDR1 SGHTA, CDR2 FQGNSA. The DNA for the CDR3 is TGTGCCAGCAGCGCGCCGCATCCCCCCTACGAGCAGTACTTC. This encodes CASSAPHPPYEQYF.

This clonotype was detected only a few times. The V gene is TRBV6-2 or TRBV6-3, the J gene TRBJ2-5; TRBD1 or TRBD2 may be the D gene (5 bases each). The length of the CDR3 is 14 residues. The germline V and J ends were trimmed by 7 bases and 5 bases, with 17 bases remaining between them. Germline V gene data show CDR1 as MNHEY and CDR2 as SVGEGT. The DNA of the CDR3 is TGTGCCAGCACCGACCCGAGAGGGGCGGAGACCCAGTACTTC. Protein sequence: CASTDPRGAETQYF.

The rearrangement uses TRBV5-6 and TRBJ2-1; D possibly corresponds to TRBD1 (5 bases). CDR3 length equals 12 residues. Trimming shortened V by 1 base and J by 10 bases, and 9 bases separated the two germline ends. Germline-derived CDR1 and CDR2 are SGHDT and YYEEEE. This CDR3 reads CASSLPPGEQFF. CDR3 nucleotide sequence: TGTGCCAGCAGCTTGCCCCCAGGGGAGCAGTTCTTC.

The CDR3 sequence: CASRHSRGSSYEQYF. The CDR3 DNA sequence: TGTGCCAGCAGACACTCGCGGGGTAGCTCCTACGAGCAGTACTTC. The chain employs TRBV6-5 and TRBJ2-7, with D possibly TRBD2 on 6 matching bases. The V and J ends lost 6 bases and 0 bases respectively, with 15 bases between them. The CDR3 runs to 15 residues. Germline V gene data show CDR1 as MNHEY and CDR2 as SVGAGI.

Comment on this clonotype: The junction departs from germline at one end; a sequencing error may be responsible. This chain connects TRBV6-5 to TRBJ2-5; weak D call: TRBD2 (5 bases). This CDR3 region has 15 residues. Germline V gives CDR1 MNHEY, CDR2 SVGAGI. CDR3 DNA sequence: TGTGCCTGCAGATCTCTTTCGCGGGCACAAGAGACCCAGTACTTC. This gives the protein CACRSLSRAQETQYF.

This chain links TRBV6-5 with TRBJ2-7; D ambiguous. Germline V gene data show CDR1 as MNHEY and CDR2 as SVGAGI. The CDR3 is 13 residues long. V was pared by 9 bases and J by 5 bases, with 17 bases between. The CDR3 DNA is TGTGCCAGTAGAAGGTCCCGACTGCACGAGCAGTACTTC. As protein: CASRRSRLHEQYF.

V gene TRBV7-9 combines with J gene TRBJ2-1, with D uncertain. There are 13 residues in the CDR3. CDR1 is SEHNR, CDR2 FQNEAQ, per germline (reference sequence). Trimming removed 8 bases at V and 4 bases at J, with 12 bases between. The CDR3 spells CASLRRGYNEQFF. For the CDR3, the DNA is TGTGCCAGCCTCCGCCGCGGTTACAATGAGCAGTTCTTC.

This clonotype occurred once. The chain is built from TRBV4-1 and TRBJ2-1; D may be TRBD1 or TRBD2 (5 bases each). Germline CDR1 reads MGHRA; CDR2 reads YSYEKL. Trimming shortened V by 1 base and J by 8 bases, and 15 bases separated the two germline ends. The CDR3 sequence is 15 residues long. The CDR3 coding sequence is TGCGCCAGCAGCCAAGGGGGCGGGCGGGTGTATGAGCAGTTCTTC. It encodes CASSQGGGRVYEQFF.

The chain recombines TRBV29-1 with TRBJ2-3; D gene ambiguous. The CDR3 is made up of 14 amino acids. Germline loops: CDR1 SQVTM, CDR2 ANQGSEA. V shed 1 base and J shed 3 bases, with 11 bases lying between them. The CDR3 DNA sequence: TGCAGCGTTGAAGTCTTCCGAGAAACAGATACGCAGTATTTT. Its translation is CSVEVFRETDTQYF.

This clonotype came up a few times. The V call is TRBV20-1, the J call TRBJ2-3, with D hard to call. Looked up from germline, CDR1 is DFQATT and CDR2 is SNEGSKA (reference sequence). The ends were cut back, 0 bases at V and 7 bases at J, with 8 bases in the middle. This CDR3 contains 12 residues. The CDR3 region is CSARDRPNTQYF. For the CDR3, the DNA is TGCAGTGCTAGAGACCGACCGAATACGCAGTATTTT.

The chain is built from TRBV5-6 and TRBJ2-1; D remains unclear. Trimming pared 3 bases from V and 4 bases from J, leaving 8 bases between. Germline lookup yields CDR1 SGHDT and CDR2 YYEEEE. There are 13 residues in the CDR3. CDR3 amino acids: CASSWALYNEQFF. CDR3 DNA: TGTGCCAGCAGCTGGGCACTTTACAATGAGCAGTTCTTC.

This clonotype showed up just a few times. The gene calls are TRBV4-1 and TRBJ2-5; 9 bases are shared with TRBD1. The tail of the sequence fits TRBJ2-4 better, so the J call may be wrong. This CDR3 spans 16 amino acids. In germline, CDR1 is MGHRA, CDR2 YSYEKL. CDR3 sequence: CASSHIGGQGWNIQYF. CDR3 bases: TGCGCCAGCAGCCATATTGGGGGACAGGGCTGGAACATTCAGTACTTC.